This is a list of T cell receptor beta chains from one sample in a study of cytomegalovirus exposure and HLA in healthy donors. TCRdb's copy holds only in-frame clones and misses some; the assay was immunoSEQ multiplex PCR. Found here are about 130,000 clones, roughly nine tenths of them singletons; the top ten hold about 9.9%. Sequenced: PBMCs. The origin of the receptors is a woman aged 18-29 years in good health and CMV-seropositive. Each CDR3 is given with its conserved first and last residue.

>TRBJ2-7|TRBV4-1
CASSTLAGLYEQYF
>TRBJ2-1|TRBV7-9
CASSRTSGGNEQFF
>TRBJ2-3|TRBV4-1
CASSHHSTGSRASTDTQYF
>TRBJ2-7|TRBV4-1
CASSQDIGRTTFKQYF
>TRBJ2-7|TRBV27
CASSNTGEQYF
>TRBJ1-2|TRBV28
CASIPDRGAVYGYTF
>TRBJ2-7|TRBV7-9
CASSLGTYEQYF
>TRBJ1-5|TRBV7-2
CASSLMTGNQPQHF
>TRBJ2-5|TRBV6-5
CASSPGAVETQYF
>TRBJ1-5|TRBV11-2
CASSLGRQPNQPQHF
>TRBJ1-1|TRBV7-3
CASSFQGNTEAFF
>TRBJ2-7|TRBV19
CASSIAIAGAPGQYF
>TRBJ2-3|TRBV19
CATRTGGTDTQYF
>TRBJ1-2|TRBV7-9
CATESPQVTYGYTF
>TRBJ2-7|TRBV25-1
CASTPGAGGGEQYF
>TRBJ2-7|TRBV11-3
CASSPGGQGYEQYF